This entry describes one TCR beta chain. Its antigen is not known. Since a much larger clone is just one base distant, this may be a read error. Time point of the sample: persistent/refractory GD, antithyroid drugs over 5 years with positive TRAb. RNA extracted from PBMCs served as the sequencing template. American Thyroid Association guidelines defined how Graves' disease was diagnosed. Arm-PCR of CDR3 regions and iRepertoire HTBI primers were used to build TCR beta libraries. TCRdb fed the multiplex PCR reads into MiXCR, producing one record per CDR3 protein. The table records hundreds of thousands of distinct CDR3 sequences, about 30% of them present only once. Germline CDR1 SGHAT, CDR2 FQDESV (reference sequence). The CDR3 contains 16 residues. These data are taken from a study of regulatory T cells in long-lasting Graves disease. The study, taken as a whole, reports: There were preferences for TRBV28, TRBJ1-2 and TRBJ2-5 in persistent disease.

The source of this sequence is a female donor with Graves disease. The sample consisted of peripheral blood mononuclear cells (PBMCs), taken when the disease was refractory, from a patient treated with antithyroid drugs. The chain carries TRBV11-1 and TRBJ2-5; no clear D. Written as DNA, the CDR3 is TGTGCCAGCAGCCCGCCGACAATGGGTCTCCAAGAGGCCCAGTACTTC. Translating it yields CASSPPTMGLQEAQYF.